This T cell receptor (beta chain) is drawn from a study of CD8 T cells in ankylosing spondylitis. General observations from the study: Fewer than 10 highly homologous variants formed a TCR beta motif that appeared characteristic of ankylosing spondylitis blood. It was reported that disease-linked clones were significantly enriched in matched ankylosing spondylitis synovial fluid. Disease-linked clones bore a CD8+ phenotype, appearing relatively rarely in peripheral blood.

Worth noting for this clonotype: Its antigen remains unknown.

TCR beta libraries were made by quantitative 5'-RACE with molecular barcodes. From the 5' RACE reads, TCRdb called clonotypes with MiXCR, one entry per CDR3 protein. Among about 150,000 distinct CDR3 sequences listed, roughly 44% were seen once. The CDR3 runs 16 residues. The germline V gene has CDR1 MGHDK and CDR2 SYGVNS. V was pared by 6 bases and J by 4 bases, with 11 bases of the junction left unmatched. This TCR came from a male donor with ankylosing spondylitis. The sample was synovial fluid, either unsorted or a sorted T cell fraction (not recorded which). The chain joins TRBV25-1 to TRBJ1-5, with TRBD1 matching 8 bases. The CDR3 DNA is TGTGCCAGCAGCAAGGGGGACAGGAGCGGGAATCAGCCCCAGCATTTT. It codes for CASSKGDRSGNQPQHF.